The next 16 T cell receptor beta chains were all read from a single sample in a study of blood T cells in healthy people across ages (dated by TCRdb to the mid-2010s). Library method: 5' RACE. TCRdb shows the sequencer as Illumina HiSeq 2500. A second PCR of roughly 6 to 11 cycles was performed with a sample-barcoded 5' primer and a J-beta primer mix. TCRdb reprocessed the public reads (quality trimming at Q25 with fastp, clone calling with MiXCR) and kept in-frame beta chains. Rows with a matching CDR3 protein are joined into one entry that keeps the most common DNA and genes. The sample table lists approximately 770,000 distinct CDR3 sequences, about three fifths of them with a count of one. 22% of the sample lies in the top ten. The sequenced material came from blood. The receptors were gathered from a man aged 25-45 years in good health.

CDR3 protein: CASSIQGDTQYF. The CDR3 DNA follows: TGTGCCAGTAGTATTCAAGGGGATACGCAGTATTTT. The rearrangement uses TRBV19 and TRBJ2-3; D remains ambiguous. The CDR3 extends over 12 amino acids. V was clipped by 3 bases and J by 6 bases, with 7 bases between them. Germline-derived CDR1 and CDR2 are LNHDA and SQIVND (reference sequence).

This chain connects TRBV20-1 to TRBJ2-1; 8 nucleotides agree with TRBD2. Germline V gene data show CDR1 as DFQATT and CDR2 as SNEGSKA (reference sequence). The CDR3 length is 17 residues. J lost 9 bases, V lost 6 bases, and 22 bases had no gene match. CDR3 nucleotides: TGCAGTGCGACAGAATCAAGTCCCGGGGGGGTGTATTGTGAGCAGTTCTTC. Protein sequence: CSATESSPGGVYCEQFF.

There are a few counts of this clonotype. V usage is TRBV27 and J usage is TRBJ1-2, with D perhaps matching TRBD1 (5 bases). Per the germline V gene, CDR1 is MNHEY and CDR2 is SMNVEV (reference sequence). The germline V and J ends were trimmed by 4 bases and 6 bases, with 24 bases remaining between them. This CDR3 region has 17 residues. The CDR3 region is CASSSLQVAGTLDGYTF. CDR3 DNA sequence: TGTGCCAGCAGTTCGCTCCAGGTGGCAGGGACTTTGGATGGCTACACCTTC.

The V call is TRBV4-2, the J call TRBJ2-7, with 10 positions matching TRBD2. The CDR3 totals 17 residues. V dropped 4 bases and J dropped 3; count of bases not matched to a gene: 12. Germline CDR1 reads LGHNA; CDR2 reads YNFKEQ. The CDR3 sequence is CASSLSPLRTSGYEQYF. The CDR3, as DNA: TGTGCCAGCAGCCTTTCACCCCTTAGGACTAGCGGCTACGAGCAGTACTTC.

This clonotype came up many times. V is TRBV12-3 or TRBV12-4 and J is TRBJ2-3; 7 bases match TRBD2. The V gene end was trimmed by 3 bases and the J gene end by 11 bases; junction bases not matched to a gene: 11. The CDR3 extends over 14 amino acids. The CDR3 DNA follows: TGTGCCAGCAGTTTCGGGGGGAGCGGAGATGTGCAGTATTTT. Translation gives CASSFGGSGDVQYF.

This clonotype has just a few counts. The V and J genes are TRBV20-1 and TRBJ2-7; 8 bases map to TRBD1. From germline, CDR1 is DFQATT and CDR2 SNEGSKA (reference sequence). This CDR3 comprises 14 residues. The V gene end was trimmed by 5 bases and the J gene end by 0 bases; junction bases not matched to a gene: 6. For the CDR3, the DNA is TGCAGTGCTGGACAGGGATCAGCCTCCTACGAGCAGTACTTC. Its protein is CSAGQGSASYEQYF.

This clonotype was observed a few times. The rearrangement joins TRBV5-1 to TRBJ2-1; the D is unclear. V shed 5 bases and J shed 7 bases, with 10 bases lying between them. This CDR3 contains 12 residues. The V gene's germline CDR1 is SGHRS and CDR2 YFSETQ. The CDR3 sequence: CASSPESNEQFF. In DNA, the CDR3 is TGCGCCAGCAGTCCGGAATCAAATGAGCAGTTCTTC.

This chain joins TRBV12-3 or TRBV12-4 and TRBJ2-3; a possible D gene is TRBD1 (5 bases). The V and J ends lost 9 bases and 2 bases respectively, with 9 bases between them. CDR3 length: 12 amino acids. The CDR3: CASTDNTDTQYF. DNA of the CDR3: TGTGCCAGTACGGACAACACAGATACGCAGTATTTT.

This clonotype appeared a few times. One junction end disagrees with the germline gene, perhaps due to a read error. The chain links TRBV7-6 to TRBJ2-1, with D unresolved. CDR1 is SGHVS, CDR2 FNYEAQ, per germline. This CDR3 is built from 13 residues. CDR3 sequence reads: CASSLDPYSEQFF. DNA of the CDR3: TGTGCCAGCAGCTTAGATCCCTACAGTGAGCAGTTCTTC.

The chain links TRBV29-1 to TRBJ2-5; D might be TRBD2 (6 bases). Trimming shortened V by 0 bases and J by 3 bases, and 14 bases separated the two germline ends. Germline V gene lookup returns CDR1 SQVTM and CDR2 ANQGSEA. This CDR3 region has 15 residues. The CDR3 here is CSVEEIRGSKETQYF. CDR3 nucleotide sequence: TGCAGCGTTGAAGAAATTCGGGGGTCGAAAGAGACCCAGTACTTC.

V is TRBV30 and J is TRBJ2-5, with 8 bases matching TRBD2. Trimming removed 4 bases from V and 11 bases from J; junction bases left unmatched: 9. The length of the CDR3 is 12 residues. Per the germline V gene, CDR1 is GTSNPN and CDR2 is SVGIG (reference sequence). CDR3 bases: TGTGCCTGGACTAGCGGGTACAATGAGCAGTACTTC. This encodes CAWTSGYNEQYF.

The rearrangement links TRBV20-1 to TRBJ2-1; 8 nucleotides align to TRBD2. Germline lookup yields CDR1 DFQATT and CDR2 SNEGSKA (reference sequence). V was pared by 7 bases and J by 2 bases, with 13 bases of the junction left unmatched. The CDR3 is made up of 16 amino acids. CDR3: CSVRDPSSGTYNEQFF. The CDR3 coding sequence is TGCAGTGTTCGCGACCCGAGTAGCGGGACCTACAATGAGCAGTTCTTC.

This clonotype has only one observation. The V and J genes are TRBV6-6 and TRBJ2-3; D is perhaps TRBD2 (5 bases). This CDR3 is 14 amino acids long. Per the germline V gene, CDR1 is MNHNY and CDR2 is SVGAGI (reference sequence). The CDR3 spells CASGLGLHTDTQYF. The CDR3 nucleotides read TGTGCTAGTGGACTCGGACTCCATACAGATACGCAGTATTTT.

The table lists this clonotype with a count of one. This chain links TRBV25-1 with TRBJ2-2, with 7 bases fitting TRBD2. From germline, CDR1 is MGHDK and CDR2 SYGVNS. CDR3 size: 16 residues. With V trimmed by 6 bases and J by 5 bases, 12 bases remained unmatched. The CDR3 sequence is CASSAAGTTRTGELFF. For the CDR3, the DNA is TGTGCCAGCAGCGCCGCCGGGACTACCCGGACCGGGGAGCTGTTTTTT.

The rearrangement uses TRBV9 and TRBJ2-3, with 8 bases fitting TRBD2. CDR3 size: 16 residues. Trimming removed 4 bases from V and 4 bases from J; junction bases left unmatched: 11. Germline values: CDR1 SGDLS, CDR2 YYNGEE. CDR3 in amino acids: CASSPWTSPHPDTQYF. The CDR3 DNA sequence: TGTGCCAGCAGCCCCTGGACTAGCCCACACCCAGATACGCAGTATTTT.

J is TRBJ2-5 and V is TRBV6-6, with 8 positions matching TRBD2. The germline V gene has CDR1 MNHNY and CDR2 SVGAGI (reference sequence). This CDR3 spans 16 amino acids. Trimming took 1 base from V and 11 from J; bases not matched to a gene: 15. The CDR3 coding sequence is TGTGCCAGCAGTTACTATCCGGCGGGGGGATGGAATGAGCAGTACTTC. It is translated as CASSYYPAGGWNEQYF.